The T cell receptor (beta chain) described here comes from a study of CXCR3-negative and CXCR3-positive naive CD8 T cells. The study made its TRB cDNA libraries by 5' RACE, adding UMI labels. TCRdb re-analyzed the 5' RACE reads; it lists each CDR3 protein once, without DNA. The ten top clones account for roughly 1.4%, within a sample of about 80,000 distinct CDR3 sequences. Looked up from germline, CDR1 is SEHNR and CDR2 is FQNEAQ (reference sequence). This CDR3 has 12 residues. Sequences were obtained from naive CXCR3- CD8+ T cells from blood. Subset described: CD45RO-CCR7+CD27+CD95- naive CD8+ T cells lacking CXCR3 (TNR3-). The TCR sequence derives from a human donor in good health. Some clones in this sample may be carry-over from other donors' samples. This rearrangement joins TRBV7-9 to TRBJ1-1; TCRdb's assignment of TRBD1 cannot be checked, as there is no DNA. This CDR3 is CASSTGYTEAFF.